One and the same sample provided the 17 T cell receptor beta chains below, sequenced in a study of blood T cell repertoires in COVID-19. Assay: immunoSEQ multiplex PCR; the TCRdb copy retains only in-frame clones and omits some. The data show 350,000 to 400,000 clones, approximately 90% seen once. Sequencing was done on a sample of PBMCs or T cells enriched from blood (not recorded which). The receptors come from a woman younger than 45 with acute COVID-19.

V and J are TRBV24-1 and TRBJ2-7; weak D call: TRBD1 (5 bases). This CDR3 has 13 amino acids. V lost 3 bases and J 10 bases, leaving 15 bases between the germline ends. Germline V gives CDR1 KGHDR, CDR2 SFDVKD. The CDR3 nucleotides are TGTGCCACCAGTGATCCAGGGCCTCCAGGCCAGTACTTC. Protein product: CATSDPGPPGQYF.

The chain couples TRBV11-2 to TRBJ2-3, with TRBD1 identical over 9 bases. J lost 3 bases, V lost 4 bases, and 8 bases had no gene match. The germline CDR1 and CDR2 sequences are SGHAT and FQNNGV. This CDR3 contains 16 residues. CDR3 sequence (DNA): TGTGCCAGCAGCTCCGGGACAGGGTTTTTAACAGATACGCAGTATTTT. Translating it yields CASSSGTGFLTDTQYF.

The chain has TRBV7-2 and TRBJ2-2, with a tentative D call TRBD1 (5 bases). CDR1 is SGHTA and CDR2 is FQGNSA in the germline V gene. V lost 2 bases to trimming and J lost 3 bases, with 13 bases between them. The CDR3 has 16 amino acids. The CDR3 region has the DNA TGTGCCAGCAGCTTAAGGGGAATCACCTACACCGGGGAGCTGTTTTTT. Residues: CASSLRGITYTGELFF.

The chain couples TRBV9 to TRBJ2-2, with a weak D call TRBD2 (5 bases). This CDR3 contains 17 residues. The V gene's germline CDR1 is SGDLS and CDR2 YYNGEE. Trimming cost V 5 bases and J 1 base, with 18 bases left between them. CDR3 nucleotide sequence: TGTGCCAGCAGTGACACCCCCAGCGGAGAGAACACCGGGGAGCTGTTTTTT. This sequence encodes CASSDTPSGENTGELFF.

The rearrangement joins TRBV3-1 (or the pseudogene TRBV3-2) to TRBJ1-1, with no clear D. This CDR3 is built from 15 residues. Trimming pared 0 bases from V and 2 bases from J, leaving 10 bases between. Germline loops: CDR1 LGHDT, CDR2 YNNKEL (reference sequence). For the CDR3, the DNA is TGTGCCAGCAGCCAAGAGGCTAGAGTCAACACTGAAGCTTTCTTT. It yields the protein CASSQEARVNTEAFF.

This clone was picked up one time. V usage is TRBV19 and J usage is TRBJ1-6, with 10 nucleotides matching TRBD1. Per the germline V gene, CDR1 is LNHDA and CDR2 is SQIVND (reference sequence). The CDR3 length is 15 residues. Trimming took 2 bases from V and 8 from J; bases not matched to a gene: 3. CDR3 region: CASSIRDRGHSPLHF. The CDR3 coding sequence is TGTGCCAGTAGTATAAGGGACAGGGGTCATTCACCCCTCCACTTT.

This chain connects TRBV11-1 to TRBJ1-2; no reliable D call. CDR1 and CDR2 from the germline V gene are SGHAT and FQDESV (reference sequence). Trimming shortened V by 1 base and J by 3 bases, and 6 bases separated the two germline ends. CDR3 length: 13 residues. The CDR3 DNA follows: TGTGCCAGCAGCTTAGATGACTACTATGGCTACACCTTC. Protein sequence: CASSLDDYYGYTF.

This clone came up once. The rearrangement joins TRBV2 to TRBJ1-2; D is unresolved. The germline V gene has CDR1 SNHLY and CDR2 FYNNEI. The CDR3 sequence is 17 residues long. Deletions cut 4 bases from V and 0 bases from J, with 18 bases between. The CDR3 nucleotides read TGTGCCAGCAGTGTGTATGGAGCGGACGGAGCTAACTATGGCTACACCTTC. Residues: CASSVYGADGANYGYTF. Full variable domain (remainder filled in from reference TRBV2 and TRBJ1-2): EPEVTQTPSHQVTQMGQEVILRCVPISNHLYFYWYRQILGQKVEFLVSFYNNEISEKSEIFDDQFSVERPDGSNFTLKIRSTKLEDSAMYFCASSVYGADGANYGYTFGSGTRLTVV.

The CDR3 spells CATSRESQNYGYTF. For the CDR3, the DNA is TGTGCCACCAGCAGAGAGTCACAGAACTATGGCTACACCTTC. This chain connects TRBV15 to TRBJ1-2; D unclear. The V gene's germline CDR1 is LNHNV and CDR2 YYDKDF (reference sequence). Trimming cost V 0 bases and J 2 bases, with 7 bases left between them. The CDR3 runs 14 residues.

The chain combines TRBV5-6 with TRBJ1-1; 8 bases agree with TRBD1. The trim removed 4 bases at V and 3 bases at J, leaving 5 bases unmatched. The CDR3 is made up of 14 amino acids. Germline assignment: CDR1 SGHDT and CDR2 YYEEEE. In nucleotides, the CDR3 is TGTGCCAGCAGCGCCACAGGGGGGTACACTGAAGCTTTCTTT. Its protein product is CASSATGGYTEAFF.

V usage is TRBV6-6 and J usage is TRBJ2-4, with 7 bases aligning to TRBD2. V shed 5 bases, J shed 1 base, and the junction held 8 bases outside the gene matches. The CDR3 is 16 residues long. In germline, CDR1 is MNHNY, CDR2 SVGAGI (reference sequence). The CDR3 is CASSRKAGTAKNIQYF. CDR3 coding DNA: TGTGCCAGCAGTCGAAAAGCGGGGACCGCCAAAAACATTCAGTACTTC.

The chain uses TRBV7-9 and TRBJ2-3; TRBD2 matches at 9 bases. Trimming cost V 5 bases and J 6 bases; bases outside gene matches: 15. Looked up from germline, CDR1 is SEHNR and CDR2 is FQNEAQ (reference sequence). CDR3 length equals 17 residues. The CDR3 loop reads CASSMGLASHNADTQYF. The CDR3 region has the DNA TGTGCCAGCAGCATGGGACTAGCCTCACATAATGCGGATACGCAGTATTTT.

The rearrangement uses TRBV7-6 and TRBJ2-1; 7 positions agree with TRBD1. The CDR3 runs to 14 residues. The ends lost 4 bases at V and 6 bases at J; junction bases unmatched: 6. Germline loops: CDR1 SGHVS, CDR2 FNYEAQ. The CDR3 bases are TGTGCCAGCAGCTCATGGACAGGCGCCAATGAGCAGTTCTTC. It encodes CASSSWTGANEQFF.

The chain recombines TRBV10-3 with TRBJ1-3; tentatively, D is TRBD1 (5 bases). V was shortened by 4 bases and J by 1 base, with 11 bases between the two germline ends. The CDR3 extends over 15 amino acids. From germline, CDR1 is ENHRY and CDR2 SYGVKD. Here the CDR3 DNA reads TGTGCCATCAGTGCACCAGGGAGGTCTGGAAACACCATATATTTT. Encoded protein: CAISAPGRSGNTIYF.

The chain joins TRBV7-2 to TRBJ2-5; maybe TRBD2 (6 bases). This CDR3 comprises 13 residues. The germline V and J ends were trimmed by 1 base and 4 bases, with 7 bases remaining between them. Germline V gene lookup returns CDR1 SGHTA and CDR2 FQGNSA. The CDR3 region has the DNA TGTGCCAGCAGCTTAGGTAGCGGAGAGACCCAGTACTTC. Its protein is CASSLGSGETQYF. The variable domain in full, with the rest retrieved from reference TRBV7-2 and TRBJ2-5, is GAGVSQSPSNKVTEKGKDVELRCDPISGHTALYWYRQSLGQGLEFLIYFQGNSAPDKSGLPSDRFSAERTGGSVSTLTIQRTQQEDSAVYLCASSLGSGETQYFGPGTRLLVL.

This chain joins TRBV12-3 or TRBV12-4 and TRBJ2-1, with D unclear. This CDR3 contains 11 residues. Trimming took off 8 bases at V and 6 bases at J, with 8 bases between the two ends. For the CDR3, the DNA is TGTGCCAGCCGAAACAGCAATGAGCAGTTCTTC. It encodes CASRNSNEQFF.

The rearrangement links TRBV2 to TRBJ1-5; TRBD1 is a possible D gene (5 bases). CDR1 is SNHLY, CDR2 FYNNEI, per germline. The CDR3 contains 15 residues. Trimming took 3 bases from V and 2 from J, leaving 11 bases between them. CDR3 bases: TGTGCCAGCAGTGAGGGGCCGAAGGGCAATCAGCCCCAGCATTTT. Translated, it gives CASSEGPKGNQPQHF.